This T cell receptor beta chain is drawn from a study of blood T cell repertoires in COVID-19. On the study more broadly: Sample material is recorded as cDNA or gDNA derived from T cells, B-cell-depleted T cells, or PBMCs.

Germline V gives CDR1 SGHRS, CDR2 YFSETQ. CDR3 size: 14 residues. V was pared by 4 bases and J by 9 bases, with 17 bases between. Study members were between 18 and 89 years old and lived in 20 to 30 US regions. Donors of Cohort 3 who recovered were those that had two negative PCRs, clearance, or symptom resolution. TCRdb's table, derived via immunoSEQ multiplex PCR, lists solely in-frame clones and lacks some. Among 370,000 or so clones listed, about 90% were seen once. This clone has more than one count but fewer than ten. The chain recombines TRBV5-1 with TRBJ2-4, with a possible D match to TRBD1 (6 bases). The sequenced material came from PBMCs or T cells enriched from blood (not recorded which). The sequence came from a young man who had recovered from COVID-19. The DNA of the CDR3 is TGCGCCAGCAGCCCTCCGGACAGTACGGCCATTCAGTACTTC. Its protein product is CASSPPDSTAIQYF.